What follows are 30 T cell receptor beta chains derived from one specimen sequenced in a study of OX40 agonist ivuxolimab in advanced cancers. The repertoire was sequenced with immunoSEQ multiplex PCR; TCRdb's copy has only in-frame clones and lacks some. This sample yields some 60,000 clones, of which roughly 92% are seen a single time; approximately 18% belongs to the top ten. The source material was CD4+ or CD8+ T cells sorted from blood, sampled in a trial of the OX40 agonist ivuxolimab. Receptor source: an adult with an advanced solid tumor such as melanoma, head and neck, liver or kidney cancer.

This clone occurred a few times. The J gene is TRBJ1-6, the V gene TRBV6-1; D unresolved. V was trimmed by 8 bases and J by 9 bases, leaving 14 bases between them. The germline V gene encodes CDR1 MNHNS and CDR2 SASEGT. The CDR3 loop spans 13 amino acids. The CDR3 protein is CASYDSGASPLHF. CDR3 sequence (DNA): TGTGCCAGCTACGATTCGGGTGCTTCACCCCTCCACTTT.

The chain joins TRBV6-5 to TRBJ1-5; D is ambiguous. Trimming pared 6 bases from V and 0 bases from J, leaving 9 bases between. The CDR3 contains 14 residues. The V gene's germline CDR1 is MNHEY and CDR2 SVGAGI. The CDR3 sequence is CASRRSYSNQPQHF. The CDR3 DNA reads as TGTGCCAGCAGGAGGAGTTATAGCAATCAGCCCCAGCATTTT.

This rearrangement joins TRBV28 to TRBJ2-1; 7 positions agree with TRBD1. Germline CDR1 is MDHEN and CDR2 is SYDVKM. The CDR3 sequence is 14 residues long. After removal of 10 bases from V and 4 bases from J, the junction contained 10 bases not matched to a gene. The CDR3 DNA is TGTGCCACTAGGGGGACAGCCTTATACAATGAGCAGTTCTTC. It yields the protein CATRGTALYNEQFF.

V usage is TRBV5-1 and J usage is TRBJ2-7; 7 bases map to TRBD2. Trimming removed 3 bases from V and 6 bases from J; junction bases left unmatched: 9. The CDR3 sequence is 14 residues long. Per the germline V gene, CDR1 is SGHRS and CDR2 is YFSETQ. Here the CDR3 DNA reads TGCGCCAGCAGCTCCGGGACTATTAATCCCGAGCAGTACTTC. This sequence encodes CASSSGTINPEQYF.

The J gene is TRBJ2-3, the V gene TRBV4-1; D possibly matches TRBD1 or TRBD2 (6 bases each). V was trimmed by 8 bases and J by 2 bases, leaving 17 bases between them. This CDR3 has 15 amino acids. Germline CDR1 and CDR2: MGHRA and YSYEKL. The CDR3 sequence is CASRPWGATTDTQYF. The CDR3 DNA reads TGCGCCAGCCGACCGTGGGGGGCGACCACAGATACGCAGTATTTT.

CDR3 amino acids: CASSLYPSGRSSTDTQYF. The CDR3 DNA sequence: TGTGCCAGCAGTTTATATCCTAGCGGGAGATCTAGCACAGATACGCAGTATTTT. V is TRBV27 and J is TRBJ2-3, with 10 bases that match TRBD2. The ends lost 1 base at V and 0 bases at J; junction bases unmatched: 7. The CDR3 is 18 residues long. The germline CDR1 and CDR2 sequences are MNHEY and SMNVEV (reference sequence).

The rearrangement links TRBV4-1 to TRBJ2-7; D not resolved. The V end was cut by 1 base, the J end by 2 bases, with 18 bases between. Germline CDR1 reads MGHRA; CDR2 reads YSYEKL. CDR3 length equals 17 residues. The CDR3 loop is CASSQGGSVPTPYEQYF. In DNA, the CDR3 is TGCGCCAGCAGCCAAGGGGGTTCTGTGCCCACACCCTACGAGCAGTACTTC.

This sequence joins TRBV28 and TRBJ1-1, with a tentative D call TRBD1 (5 bases). In germline, CDR1 is MDHEN, CDR2 SYDVKM. Trimming removed 3 bases from V and 5 bases from J, with 10 bases in between. The CDR3 sequence is 13 residues long. CDR3 coding DNA: TGTGCCAGCAGTTTCCCGGCAGGGACTGAAGCTTTCTTT. Residues: CASSFPAGTEAFF.

The V and J genes are TRBV11-3 and TRBJ2-3; 7 nucleotides agree with TRBD2. CDR1 SGHNT and CDR2 YENEEA come from the germline V gene. CDR3 size: 15 residues. The ends lost 2 bases at V and 11 bases at J; junction bases unmatched: 13. CDR3 amino acids: CASSLQYSGDGEQYF. The CDR3 DNA sequence: TGTGCCAGCAGCTTACAGTACAGCGGGGACGGTGAGCAGTATTTT. Variable domain in full (rest from reference TRBV11-3 and TRBJ2-3): EAGVVQSPRYKIIEKKQPVAFWCNPISGHNTLYWYLQNLGQGPELLIRYENEEAVDDSQLPKDRFSAERLKGVDSTLKIQPAELGDSAVYLCASSLQYSGDGEQYFGPGTRLTVL.

The gene calls are TRBV13 and TRBJ1-2, with TRBD1 matching over 11 bases. The V gene end was trimmed by 4 bases and the J gene end by 3 bases; junction bases not matched to a gene: 7. The CDR3 contains 16 residues. Germline CDR1 is PRHDT and CDR2 is FYEKMQ (reference sequence). This chain's CDR3 is CASSSSGTGGYYGYTF. The DNA of the CDR3 is TGTGCCAGCAGCTCTTCCGGGACAGGGGGATACTATGGCTACACCTTC.

A word on this clone: Other DNA sequences in the sample encode the same CDR3. The chain carries TRBV11-2 and TRBJ2-3; D is unclear. The germline V gene has CDR1 SGHAT and CDR2 FQNNGV. V gave up 1 base and J gave up 5 bases, with 4 bases separating them. This CDR3 region has 12 residues. CDR3 sequence reads: CASSLGGDTQYF. The CDR3 DNA sequence: TGTGCCAGCAGCTTAGGGGGAGATACGCAGTATTTT.

The rearrangement uses TRBV7-9 and TRBJ1-4; 8 positions match TRBD1. CDR1 and CDR2 (germline): SEHNR, FQNEAQ (reference sequence). V shed 5 bases, J shed 2 bases, and the junction held 7 bases outside the gene matches. The CDR3 length is 16 residues. In nucleotides, the CDR3 is TGTGCCAGCAGCCCCGGACAGGGAAGGACTAATGAAAAACTGTTTTTT. Protein: CASSPGQGRTNEKLFF.

The V and J genes are TRBV15 and TRBJ2-7; D is possibly TRBD2 (6 bases). The CDR3 contains 13 residues. Trimming cost V 5 bases and J 3 bases, with 11 bases left between them. CDR1 LNHNV and CDR2 YYDKDF come from the germline V gene (reference sequence). CDR3 DNA sequence: TGTGCCACCAGCTCCCTAGCGAGCTACGAGCAGTACTTC. Amino acid sequence: CATSSLASYEQYF.

Note on this clone: The same CDR3 arises from other DNA sequences in this sample as well. The chain employs TRBV19 and TRBJ1-5, with unresolved D. Germline CDR1 and CDR2: LNHDA and SQIVND (reference sequence). CDR3 size: 13 residues. V was trimmed by 3 bases and J by 0 bases, leaving 3 bases between them. As DNA, the CDR3 is TGTGCCAGTAGTATTAGTAGCAATCAGCCCCAGCATTTT. Protein: CASSISSNQPQHF.

This rearrangement joins TRBV9 to TRBJ1-4; 7 bases are a match to TRBD1. Germline assignment: CDR1 SGDLS and CDR2 YYNGEE. The J segment lost 4 bases and the V segment lost 4 bases, leaving 10 bases of the junction unmatched. The CDR3 totals 16 residues. CDR3 region: CASSSRRDSINEKLFF. As DNA, the CDR3 is TGTGCCAGCAGCTCACGTCGGGACAGCATTAATGAAAAACTGTTTTTT.

This rearrangement joins TRBV7-8 to TRBJ2-7; D call uncertain. V dropped 2 bases and J dropped 2 bases, with 13 bases sitting between them. CDR1 is SGHVS, CDR2 FQNEAQ, per germline. The CDR3 covers 15 residues. The CDR3 DNA is TGTGCCAGCAGCTTATCCGGCCTCACTACCTACGAGCAGTACTTC. Translation: CASSLSGLTTYEQYF.

The chain links TRBV29-1 to TRBJ2-2; D not resolved. V was pared by 4 bases and J by 8 bases, with 11 bases between. This CDR3 comprises 12 residues. In germline, CDR1 is SQVTM, CDR2 ANQGSEA. CDR3 nucleotides: TGCAGCGTTGTCCAGGTGGGGGGGGAGCTGTTTTTT. Encoded protein: CSVVQVGGELFF.

In its sample, this clone was seen once. A junction boundary mismatches the germline segment, possibly from a read error. The chain combines TRBV5-1 with TRBJ1-2; 9 positions match TRBD1. Germline CDR1 and CDR2: SGHRS and YFSETQ. There are 11 residues in the CDR3. The CDR3 DNA is TGCGCCAGCAGCAAGGGACAGGGAACGGCCTTC. Translation: CASSKGQGTAF.

CDR3 loop: CASKTGGRGTEAFF. Here the CDR3 DNA reads TGTGCCAGCAAAACGGGGGGAAGGGGCACTGAAGCTTTCTTT. V is TRBV6-5 and J is TRBJ1-1, with a possible D match to TRBD1 (5 bases). Germline V gene sequence: CDR1 MNHEY, CDR2 SVGAGI. This CDR3 spans 14 amino acids. The V gene lost 7 bases and the J gene lost 4 bases, with 16 bases spanning the gap.

J is TRBJ2-3 and V is TRBV30; 10 bases agree with TRBD1. The V and J ends lost 0 bases and 5 bases, in that order; junction bases with no gene match: 5. The CDR3 contains 15 residues. Germline CDR1 is GTSNPN and CDR2 is SVGIG (reference sequence). The CDR3 is CAWSVGQGMRDTQYF. In DNA, the CDR3 is TGTGCCTGGAGTGTGGGACAGGGGATGAGAGATACGCAGTATTTT. The full variable domain, in which reference TRBV30 and TRBJ2-3 provide the parts outside the CDR3, is SQTIHQWPATLVQPVGSPLSLECTVEGTSNPNLYWYRQAAGRGLQLLFYSVGIGQISSEVPQNLSASRPQDRQFILSSKKLLLSDSGFYLCAWSVGQGMRDTQYFGPGTRLTVL.

The chain couples TRBV28 to TRBJ2-1; D not resolved. The V gene lost 6 bases and the J gene lost 6 bases, with 9 bases spanning the gap. The CDR3 length is 12 residues. Germline V gene sequence: CDR1 MDHEN, CDR2 SYDVKM. CDR3 DNA: TGTGCCAGCAGGTTAAGCACCAATGAGCAGTTCTTC. It codes for CASRLSTNEQFF. Complete variable domain (other parts from reference TRBV28 and TRBJ2-1): DVKVTQSSRYLVKRTGEKVFLECVQDMDHENMFWYRQDPGLGLRLIYFSYDVKMKEKGDIPEGYSVSREKKERFSLILESASTNQTSMYLCASRLSTNEQFFGPGTRLTVL.

The sample holds one count of this clone. The chain has TRBV6-5 and TRBJ2-7; 12 bases are a match to TRBD1. Germline CDR1 is MNHEY and CDR2 is SVGAGI. This CDR3 comprises 14 residues. Losses at the gene ends were 8 bases for V and 4 bases for J; bases not matched to a gene: 6. Here the CDR3 reads CASSGTGGRYEQYF. The CDR3 nucleotides are TGTGCCAGCTCCGGGACAGGGGGCAGATACGAGCAGTACTTC.

The CDR3 reads CASRSQQGGTEAFF. The CDR3 nucleotides read TGTGCCAGCAGATCCCAACAGGGGGGCACTGAAGCTTTCTTT. V gene TRBV7-9 combines with J gene TRBJ1-1; 8 nucleotides match TRBD1. The CDR3 extends over 14 amino acids. The V segment lost 6 bases and the J segment 4 bases; nucleotides outside the gene matches: 7. CDR1 SEHNR and CDR2 FQNEAQ come from the germline V gene (reference sequence).

CDR3 DNA sequence: TGTGCCAGCAGCGTAGCGACGGACTACGAGCAGTACTTC. It codes for CASSVATDYEQYF. V usage is TRBV9 and J usage is TRBJ2-7; D is unresolved. The CDR3 spans 13 residues. Between the trimmed V and J ends, which lost 0 bases and 3 bases, there was a span of 7 bases. Germline V gene sequence: CDR1 SGDLS, CDR2 YYNGEE.

The rearrangement joins TRBV6-5 to TRBJ1-6; the D is unclear. Germline assignment: CDR1 MNHEY and CDR2 SVGAGI. V gave up 6 bases and J gave up 11 bases, with 20 bases separating them. There are 15 residues in the CDR3. The CDR3 region is CASSQETTSRTPLHF. In nucleotides, the CDR3 is TGTGCCAGCAGCCAAGAAACGACCTCGAGGACACCCCTCCACTTT.

This chain joins TRBV28 and TRBJ2-7; no clear D gene. CDR3 length: 15 residues. Deletions cut 3 bases from V and 2 bases from J, with 14 bases between. Germline V gene data show CDR1 as MDHEN and CDR2 as SYDVKM. Written as DNA, the CDR3 is TGTGCCAGCAGTTTGGGTAGGATCGGGCCCTACGAGCAGTACTTC. Its protein product is CASSLGRIGPYEQYF.

The J gene is TRBJ2-5, the V gene TRBV11-2; D may be TRBD1 (5 bases). CDR1 and CDR2 from the germline V gene are SGHAT and FQNNGV. Trimming shortened V by 4 bases and J by 5 bases, and 8 bases separated the two germline ends. CDR3 length: 12 amino acids. CDR3 sequence reads: CASSSYRETQYF. CDR3 nucleotide sequence: TGTGCCAGCAGCTCATACAGGGAGACCCAGTACTTC.

This sequence joins TRBV2 and TRBJ2-5, with TRBD2 matching over 10 bases. The CDR3 runs to 16 residues. J was trimmed by 2 bases and V by 3 bases; bases with no gene match: 6. Germline V gene lookup returns CDR1 SNHLY and CDR2 FYNNEI. The CDR3 spells CASSDFTSGEQETQYF. The CDR3 nucleotides read TGTGCCAGCAGTGACTTCACTAGCGGGGAGCAAGAGACCCAGTACTTC.

This clone has just a few counts. V is TRBV30 and J is TRBJ2-2; D might be TRBD1 (5 bases). Trimming left V 0 bases short and J 7 bases short, with 9 bases between. Per the germline V gene, CDR1 is GTSNPN and CDR2 is SVGIG (reference sequence). The CDR3 consists of 13 residues. CDR3 sequence (DNA): TGTGCCTGGAGTGTGACAGCTAGCGGGGAGCTGTTTTTT. Residues: CAWSVTASGELFF.

The V and J genes are TRBV10-2 and TRBJ2-2; tentatively, D is TRBD1 (6 bases). V was pared by 8 bases and J by 4 bases, with 14 bases between. The CDR3 contains 14 residues. CDR1 is WSHSY and CDR2 is SAAADI in the germline V gene. The CDR3 DNA is TGCGCCAGCGGCACAGGGCCCGCCACCGGGGAGCTGTTTTTT. Amino acids: CASGTGPATGELFF.